This record covers a single T cell receptor beta chain. Antigen specificity is unknown. The protocol was immunoSEQ multiplex PCR, while the TCRdb copy is restricted to in-frame clones and leaves out a portion. This table holds some 2,500 clones, about 63% found once. The sample comes from a study of T cells after posttransplantation cyclophosphamide. Overall study results and limits: TRB overlap between skin or GI tissue T cells and blood was limited. Donor CD8+ memory clones often dominated recipient blood repertoires at later times. After PTCy, TRB diversity resembled that of CNI/methotrexate controls.

Busulfan-fludarabine conditioning, marrow transplant, and cyclophosphamide on days +3 and +4 were administered. V was shortened by 1 base and J by 2 bases, with 16 bases between the two germline ends. The CDR3 has 16 amino acids. Germline CDR1 is SGDLS and CDR2 is YYNGEE. The sample in question was PBMCs, obtained 30 days after allogeneic stem cell transplant with posttransplant cyclophosphamide. This clonotype was obtained from a female patient aged 50 to 65 who received an allogeneic stem cell transplant from a related donor, was CMV-positive, and had no GVHD. The graft donor may have given rise to some T cells. The chain links TRBV9 to TRBJ2-7; maybe TRBD2 (5 bases). The CDR3 DNA reads as TGTGCCAGCAGCGTATCTTCTAATGCGGGCCCCTACGAGCAGTACTTC. It is translated as CASSVSSNAGPYEQYF.